The 6 T cell receptor beta chains below were found in one sample sequenced in a study of early T cells in non-severe SARS-CoV-2 infection. TCRdb itself ran the 5' RACE reads through MiXCR, one entry per CDR3 protein. There are approximately 75,000 distinct CDR3 sequences in the sample; about 14% occur only once, and nearly 4% lies in the top ten. This specimen consisted of whole blood, obtained at baseline. The source is an adult who was a healthcare worker with PCR-confirmed SARS-CoV-2 infection or an uninfected control (not recorded which).

This clonotype has ten or more counts. The chain uses TRBV19 and TRBJ2-4; 8 bases are a match to TRBD2. V gave up 6 bases and J gave up 6 bases; unmatched junction bases: 13. The germline V gene encodes CDR1 LNHDA and CDR2 SQIVND (reference sequence). The CDR3 length is 16 residues. CDR3 sequence: CASSPMGLGWGNIQYF. The CDR3 nucleotides read TGTGCCAGTAGCCCGATGGGACTAGGATGGGGAAACATTCAGTACTTC.

The chain employs TRBV5-4 and TRBJ1-6, with TRBD1 matching 9 bases. Trimming cost V 4 bases and J 10 bases; bases outside gene matches: 9. CDR1 and CDR2 (germline): SGHNT, YYREEE (reference sequence). The CDR3 spans 15 residues. CDR3 nucleotide sequence: TGTGCCAGCAGCCTGGACAGGGGAAGATGGTCACCCCTCCACTTT. It translates to CASSLDRGRWSPLHF.

The chain is built from TRBV6-2 or TRBV6-3 and TRBJ1-1; possibly TRBD1 for D (5 bases). The CDR3 is made up of 13 amino acids. V dropped 0 bases and J dropped 8 bases, with 10 bases sitting between them. From germline, CDR1 is MNHEY and CDR2 SVGEGT. CDR3: CASSYSYGGEAFF. The CDR3 nucleotides read TGTGCCAGCAGTTACTCGTACGGGGGAGAAGCTTTCTTT.

The rearrangement links TRBV6-6 to TRBJ2-2; 10 bases agree with TRBD2. The length of the CDR3 is 15 residues. Germline V CDR1 and CDR2: MNHNY, SVGAGI (reference sequence). After removal of 4 bases from V and 4 bases from J, the junction contained 3 bases not matched to a gene. This chain's CDR3 is CASSFEREGTGELFF. In nucleotides, the CDR3 is TGTGCCAGCAGTTTTGAGCGGGAGGGCACCGGGGAGCTGTTTTTT.

This clonotype was counted between two and nine times. The rearrangement uses TRBV27 and TRBJ2-1; TRBD2 agrees at 11 bases. The germline gives CDR1 MNHEY, CDR2 SMNVEV (reference sequence). This CDR3 comprises 14 residues. V was pared by 3 bases and J by 8 bases, with 3 bases of the junction left unmatched. As DNA, the CDR3 is TGTGCCAGCAGTTTGATTAGCGGGAGGGATGAGCAGTTCTTC. It specifies CASSLISGRDEQFF.

This clonotype has more than one count but fewer than ten. The CDR3 spells CASSSPSIRGASEAFF. In DNA, the CDR3 is TGTGCCAGCAGCTCACCCTCCATTCGGGGGGCGTCTGAAGCTTTCTTT. The chain uses TRBV3-1 and TRBJ1-1; D might be TRBD1 (6 bases). This CDR3 region has 16 residues. CDR1 and CDR2 (germline): LGHDT, YNNKEL (reference sequence). V lost 5 bases, J lost 6 bases, and 22 bases lay in between.